This T cell receptor (beta chain) was documented in a study of radiation and T cells in renal cell carcinoma. Study-wide results and caveats: From baseline, blood top tumor clonotypes peaked at 2 weeks post-radiation.

Time point here: baseline pretreatment blood. Treatment noted: 15 Gy SBRT to primary tumor, nephrectomy 4 weeks later. Blood was sampled at baseline, 2 weeks and 4 weeks after SBRT. Clear cell pathology was present in this patient's renal cell carcinoma. A note on this clone: Antigen unknown.

Repertoires were generated with immunoSEQ multiplex PCR, while TCRdb's copy carries only in-frame clones and drops some. The sample holds 150,000 or so clones; approximately 90% are singletons and the top ten take 3.5% to 5%. The specimen was blood, collected from a patient whose treatment included radiotherapy and nephrectomy. This receptor was taken from a woman aged 70-85 years with renal cell carcinoma.

The DNA for the CDR3 is TGTGCCAGCAGTCGGTCACGGGACGCGAACACCGGGGAGCTGTTTTTT. Translating gives CASSRSRDANTGELFF. The gene calls are TRBV27 and TRBJ2-2; D is perhaps TRBD1 or TRBD2 (5 bases each). Germline V gene lookup returns CDR1 MNHEY and CDR2 SMNVEV (reference sequence). V was trimmed by 5 bases and J by 0 bases, leaving 13 bases between them. This CDR3 spans 16 amino acids.